Each of the 21 T cell receptor beta chains below was sequenced from the same sample in a study of T cell responses to AZD1222 COVID-19 vaccine. Measured with immunoSEQ multiplex PCR; TCRdb has only the in-frame clones, and not every one. The table shows 120,000 or so clones, with roughly nine tenths occurring only once. Sample: peripheral blood, taken on day 0 of AZD1222 vaccination. The origin of the receptors is an adult in good health.

This rearrangement joins TRBV27 to TRBJ1-5, with 8 bases identical to TRBD1. CDR1 and CDR2 (germline): MNHEY, SMNVEV (reference sequence). Germline trimming cut 5 bases from V and 5 bases from J; bases unmatched to any gene: 2. The CDR3 sequence is 13 residues long. The CDR3 coding sequence is TGTGCCAGCAGTCACAGGGGGGATCAGCCCCAGCATTTT. It specifies CASSHRGDQPQHF.

This chain joins TRBV7-9 and TRBJ2-2; possible D gene TRBD2, 6 bases. Germline assignment: CDR1 SEHNR and CDR2 FQNEAQ (reference sequence). The CDR3 spans 16 residues. Trimming took off 7 bases at V and 2 bases at J, with 17 bases between the two ends. The CDR3: CASTREMGGNTGELFF. The CDR3 bases are TGTGCCAGCACTCGAGAGATGGGGGGTAACACCGGGGAGCTGTTTTTT.

This clone came up once. CDR3 in DNA: TGTGCCAGCAGTCGCTTCGGGACTAGCGAGTACAATGAGCAGTTCTTC. Amino acids: CASSRFGTSEYNEQFF. The rearrangement uses TRBV6-2 or TRBV6-3 and TRBJ2-1, with TRBD2 matching over 10 bases. CDR1 is MNHEY, CDR2 SVGEGT, per germline. Trimming took 5 bases from V and 4 from J; bases not matched to a gene: 8. The CDR3 extends over 16 amino acids.

CDR3 amino acids: CASSRVGQQPTDTQYF. The CDR3 coding sequence is TGTGCCAGCAGCCGAGTAGGGCAGCAGCCCACAGATACGCAGTATTTT. The J gene is TRBJ2-3, the V gene TRBV7-8; unclear D gene. CDR3 length: 16 amino acids. From germline, CDR1 is SGHVS and CDR2 FQNEAQ. Trimming took 5 bases from V and 2 from J, leaving 17 bases between them.

The chain combines TRBV3-1 (or the pseudogene TRBV3-2) with TRBJ2-5, with TRBD2 matching 12 bases. Germline V CDR1 and CDR2: LGHDT, YNNKEL (reference sequence). The CDR3 spans 18 residues. J gave up 3 bases and V 0 bases, and 8 bases lay outside the gene matches. The CDR3 region has the DNA TGTGCCAGCAGCCAAGATCCTAGCGGGAGGGAATGGGAAGAGACCCAGTACTTC. Translation gives CASSQDPSGREWEETQYF.

The V call is TRBV9, the J call TRBJ2-3; no definite D call. The V end was cut by 3 bases, the J end by 3 bases, with 5 bases between. This CDR3 comprises 12 residues. Germline loops: CDR1 SGDLS, CDR2 YYNGEE. The CDR3 sequence is CASSAFTDTQYF. As DNA, the CDR3 is TGTGCCAGCAGCGCGTTTACAGATACGCAGTATTTT.

This chain joins TRBV2 and TRBJ2-7; D is undetermined. The germline V gene encodes CDR1 SNHLY and CDR2 FYNNEI. With 6 bases removed from V and 5 bases from J, the gap between germline ends came to 8 bases. The CDR3 totals 11 residues. The CDR3 spells CASRAANEQYF. CDR3 nucleotides: TGTGCCAGCAGAGCAGCCAACGAGCAGTACTTC.

This rearrangement joins TRBV11-3 to TRBJ2-5; the D call may be TRBD1 or TRBD2 (7 bases each). Germline CDR1 and CDR2: SGHNT and YENEEA. The ends were cut back, 2 bases at V and 5 bases at J, with 15 bases in the middle. The CDR3 has 15 amino acids. The CDR3 sequence: CASSLTTQGGETQYF. DNA of the CDR3: TGTGCCAGCAGCTTAACGACCCAGGGGGGGGAGACCCAGTACTTC.

This chain links TRBV2 with TRBJ1-4; tentatively, D is TRBD1 (6 bases). Germline V gene lookup returns CDR1 SNHLY and CDR2 FYNNEI. V was clipped by 6 bases and J by 3 bases, with 17 bases between them. CDR3 length: 16 amino acids. This CDR3 reads CASRPMSGAANEKLFF. In nucleotides, the CDR3 is TGTGCCAGCAGACCTATGTCGGGGGCCGCTAATGAAAAACTGTTTTTT.

The chain combines TRBV7-8 with TRBJ1-5; weak D call: TRBD1 (6 bases). Trimming shortened V by 5 bases and J by 3 bases, and 17 bases separated the two germline ends. Germline CDR1 SGHVS, CDR2 FQNEAQ. The CDR3 covers 16 residues. CDR3 sequence: CASSRGGVADNQPQHF. In DNA, the CDR3 is TGTGCCAGCAGCCGAGGGGGAGTAGCCGACAATCAGCCCCAGCATTTT.

The V call is TRBV28, the J call TRBJ1-5; no clear D gene. Trimming took 6 bases from V and 8 from J, leaving 11 bases between them. CDR1 is MDHEN, CDR2 SYDVKM, per germline. The CDR3 consists of 12 residues. CDR3: CASSPRVEPQHF. The CDR3 DNA is TGTGCCAGCAGCCCTCGGGTGGAGCCCCAGCATTTT.

The rearrangement links TRBV7-2 to TRBJ2-5; tentatively, D is TRBD1 (6 bases). Germline V gives CDR1 SGHTA, CDR2 FQGNSA. This CDR3 comprises 15 residues. V was shortened by 2 bases and J by 1 base, with 11 bases between the two germline ends. The CDR3, as DNA: TGTGCCAGCAGCTTATCCCAGGGGCTCCAAGAGACCCAGTACTTC. Its translation is CASSLSQGLQETQYF.

The rearrangement uses TRBV7-6 and TRBJ2-7; D ambiguous. Trimming removed 0 bases from V and 3 bases from J, with 9 bases in between. In germline, CDR1 is SGHVS, CDR2 FNYEAQ. This CDR3 has 14 amino acids. The CDR3, as DNA: TGTGCCAGCAGCTTAGCAGGAATCATCTACGAGCAGTACTTC. Translating gives CASSLAGIIYEQYF.

This chain joins TRBV7-9 and TRBJ2-1; D gene uncertain. This CDR3 contains 14 residues. V lost 5 bases and J 4 bases, leaving 12 bases between the germline ends. CDR1 SEHNR and CDR2 FQNEAQ come from the germline V gene (reference sequence). For the CDR3, the DNA is TGTGCCAGCAGCCTTCCGACCGGATACAATGAGCAGTTCTTC. Translation: CASSLPTGYNEQFF.

The chain links TRBV7-2 to TRBJ1-2; 9 bases line up with TRBD1. Germline lookup yields CDR1 SGHTA and CDR2 FQGNSA. The CDR3 is 15 residues long. V gave up 5 bases and J gave up 6 bases; unmatched junction bases: 10. CDR3 sequence (DNA): TGTGCCAGCAGCACAGGACAGGGGAATACGGATGGCTACACCTTC. Translated, it gives CASSTGQGNTDGYTF.

The chain combines TRBV9 with TRBJ1-4; 8 nucleotides line up with TRBD1. Germline assignment: CDR1 SGDLS and CDR2 YYNGEE. J gave up 6 bases and V 4 bases, and 11 bases lay outside the gene matches. The CDR3 runs to 16 residues. The CDR3 nucleotides are TGTGCCAGCAGCCCCACCGGGGACAGGTTTTATGAAAAACTGTTTTTT. This sequence encodes CASSPTGDRFYEKLFF.

The chain links TRBV27 to TRBJ2-7, with D possibly matching TRBD1 (6 bases). Germline V CDR1 and CDR2: MNHEY, SMNVEV (reference sequence). This CDR3 is 14 amino acids long. V lost 7 bases and J lost 5, with 18 bases in between. CDR3 sequence reads: CASTPRTGHDEQYF. The CDR3 DNA reads TGTGCCAGCACCCCCAGGACGGGACATGACGAGCAGTACTTC.

The V call is TRBV6-5, the J call TRBJ2-1; tentative D call: TRBD2 (6 bases). Germline CDR1 and CDR2: MNHEY and SVGAGI. V gave up 2 bases and J gave up 6 bases, with 11 bases separating them. This CDR3 has 14 residues. The CDR3 coding sequence is TGTGCCAGCAGTTACGGAGGGAGTACCAATGAGCAGTTCTTC. Translating gives CASSYGGSTNEQFF.

The genes are TRBV5-1 and TRBJ2-4, with 8 positions matching TRBD1. Trimming cost V 0 bases and J 13 bases; bases outside gene matches: 12. Germline CDR1 SGHRS, CDR2 YFSETQ. The CDR3 runs 15 residues. Written as DNA, the CDR3 is TGCGCCAGCAGCTTGGCCGGTCGGGACAGGAACAGACAGTACTTC. Residues: CASSLAGRDRNRQYF.

V usage is TRBV5-4 and J usage is TRBJ2-5, with D uncertain. Trimming pared 0 bases from V and 5 bases from J, leaving 14 bases between. CDR3 length: 15 residues. Germline CDR1 SGHNT, CDR2 YYREEE (reference sequence). Here the CDR3 reads CASSLADGHLETQYF. The CDR3 DNA reads TGTGCCAGCAGCTTGGCGGACGGGCATCTGGAGACCCAGTACTTC.

The V and J genes are TRBV21-1 and TRBJ1-4; TRBD1 is taken as the D call from the table, unchecked against the DNA. TRBV21-1 counts as a pseudogene. The CDR3 is 15 amino acids. The CDR3 nucleotides read TGTGCCAGCAGCACTAGGGGGCTTAGATATGAAAAACTGTTTTTT. It is translated as CASSTRGLRYEKLFF.